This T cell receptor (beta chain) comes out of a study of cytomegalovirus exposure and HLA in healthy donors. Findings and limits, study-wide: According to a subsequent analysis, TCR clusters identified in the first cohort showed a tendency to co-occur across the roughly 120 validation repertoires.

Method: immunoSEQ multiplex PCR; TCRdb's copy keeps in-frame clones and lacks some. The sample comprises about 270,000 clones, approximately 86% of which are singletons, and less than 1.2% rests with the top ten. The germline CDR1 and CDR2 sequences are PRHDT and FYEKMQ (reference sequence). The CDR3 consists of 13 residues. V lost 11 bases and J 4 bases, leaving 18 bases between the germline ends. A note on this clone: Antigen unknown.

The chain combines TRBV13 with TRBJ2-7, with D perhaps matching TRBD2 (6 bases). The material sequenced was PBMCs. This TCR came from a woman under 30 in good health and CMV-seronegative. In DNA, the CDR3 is TGTGCCTCGGGGACTGGAGGAGGATACGAGCAGTACTTC. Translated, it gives CASGTGGGYEQYF.